The entry below describes one TCR beta chain. These data belong to a study of blood T cell repertoires in COVID-19. Overall study context: Sites in the United States, Italy and Spain provided acute and convalescent COVID-19 samples. Sample material is recorded as cDNA or gDNA derived from T cells, B-cell-depleted T cells, or PBMCs.

V shed 0 bases and J shed 5 bases, with 11 bases lying between them. Germline loops: CDR1 SGHKS, CDR2 YYEKEE (reference sequence). The CDR3 has 14 amino acids. Source study methods: The assay estimated nucleated cells by amplifying reference gene primers. Profiling relied on immunoSEQ multiplex PCR, and the TCRdb table lists in-frame clones only, not all of them. Clonal size and the V and J genes are those of that table, whereas D and trimming came from the DNA. The profile covers about 63,000 clones, with under 90% appearing a single time and 12% taken by the ten largest. Material for sequencing was peripheral blood. This chain links TRBV5-5 with TRBJ1-1, with a possible D match to TRBD1 (5 bases). This clonotype originated in a human donor in a cohort sampled during active COVID-19. Here the CDR3 reads CASSLEGVRTEAFF. The CDR3 region has the DNA TGTGCCAGCAGCTTGGAAGGGGTGAGGACTGAAGCTTTCTTT.